Listed here is a single T cell receptor (beta chain). What it binds is not known. This sample is part of a study of OX40 agonist ivuxolimab in advanced cancers. Study findings and constraints: The mean number of expanded clones was higher in CD8+ T cells than in CD4+.

Produced via immunoSEQ multiplex PCR; TCRdb's table is partial and in-frame only. The sample has 75,000 to 80,000 clones, approximately 82% seen once; the top ten hold less than 0.85%. This CDR3 spans 15 amino acids. V was trimmed by 0 bases and J by 2 bases, leaving 11 bases between them. CDR1 is SGHKS, CDR2 YYEKEE, per germline (reference sequence). Enrollment shut out patients with autoimmune disease history or systemic immunosuppression. Blood specimens came from baseline, cycle 4 day 1, and cycle 7 day 1. The sample was CD4+ or CD8+ T cells sorted from blood, taken in a trial of the OX40 agonist ivuxolimab. The chain is built from TRBV5-5 and TRBJ1-2; D possibly corresponds to TRBD1 (5 bases). The source of this sequence is an adult with an advanced solid tumor such as melanoma, head and neck, liver or kidney cancer. The chain's CDR3 is CASSLGQGLNYGYTF. CDR3 DNA sequence: TGTGCCAGCAGCTTGGGCCAGGGTTTAAACTATGGCTACACCTTC.